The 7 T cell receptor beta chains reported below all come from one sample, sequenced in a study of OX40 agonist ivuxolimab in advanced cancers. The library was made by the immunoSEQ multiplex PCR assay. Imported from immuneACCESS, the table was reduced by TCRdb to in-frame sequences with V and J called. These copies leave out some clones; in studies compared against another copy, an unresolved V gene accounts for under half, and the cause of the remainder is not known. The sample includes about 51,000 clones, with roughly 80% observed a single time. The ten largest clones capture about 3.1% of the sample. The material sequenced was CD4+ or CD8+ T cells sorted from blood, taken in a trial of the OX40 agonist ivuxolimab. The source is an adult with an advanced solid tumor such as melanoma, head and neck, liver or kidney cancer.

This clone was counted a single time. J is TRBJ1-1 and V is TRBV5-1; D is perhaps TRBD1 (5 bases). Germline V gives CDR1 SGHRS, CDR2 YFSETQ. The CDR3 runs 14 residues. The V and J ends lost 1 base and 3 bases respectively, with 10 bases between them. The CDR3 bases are TGCGCCAGCAGCTTGACAGGCACCCACACTGAAGCTTTCTTT. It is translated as CASSLTGTHTEAFF.

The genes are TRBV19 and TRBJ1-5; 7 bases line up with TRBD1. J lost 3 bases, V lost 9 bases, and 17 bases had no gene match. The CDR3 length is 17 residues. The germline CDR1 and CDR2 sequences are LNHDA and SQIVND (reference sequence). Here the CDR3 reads CASRQGGAQGTNQPQHF. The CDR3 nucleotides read TGTGCCAGCCGGCAGGGGGGTGCACAGGGGACCAATCAGCCCCAGCATTTT.

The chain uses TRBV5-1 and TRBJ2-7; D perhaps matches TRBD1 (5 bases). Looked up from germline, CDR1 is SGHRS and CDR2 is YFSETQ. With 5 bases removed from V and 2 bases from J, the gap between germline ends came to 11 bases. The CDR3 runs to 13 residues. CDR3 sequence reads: CASRPQATYEQYF. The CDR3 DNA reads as TGCGCCAGCAGACCACAGGCCACCTACGAGCAGTACTTC.

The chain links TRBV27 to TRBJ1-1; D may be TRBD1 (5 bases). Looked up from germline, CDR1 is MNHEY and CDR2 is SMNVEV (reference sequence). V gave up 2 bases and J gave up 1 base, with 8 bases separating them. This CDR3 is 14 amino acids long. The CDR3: CASSLRTRNTEAFF. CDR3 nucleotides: TGTGCCAGCAGTTTAAGGACAAGGAACACTGAAGCTTTCTTT.

The DNA for the CDR3 is TGTGCCAGCAGTTACGCTCGGGCGGGGGGCGAGCAGGAGCAGTTCTTC. Encoded protein: CASSYARAGGEQEQFF. The J gene is TRBJ2-1, the V gene TRBV6-5; 8 positions match TRBD2. The CDR3 has 16 amino acids. From germline, CDR1 is MNHEY and CDR2 SVGAGI. V lost 2 bases and J lost 10; bases outside the gene matches: 13.

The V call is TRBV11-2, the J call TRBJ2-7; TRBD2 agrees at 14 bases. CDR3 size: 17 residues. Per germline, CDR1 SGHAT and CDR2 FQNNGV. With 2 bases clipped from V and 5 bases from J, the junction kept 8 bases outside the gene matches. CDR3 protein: CASSLRTSGGIRHEQYF. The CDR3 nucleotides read TGTGCCAGCAGCTTACGGACTAGCGGGGGGATCCGCCACGAGCAGTACTTC.

The CDR3 spells CASSSPTSGGAADTQYF. In nucleotides, the CDR3 is TGTGCCAGCAGCTCCCCAACTAGCGGGGGGGCCGCAGATACGCAGTATTTT. This chain joins TRBV7-6 and TRBJ2-3, with 13 bases matching TRBD2. Trimming took 4 bases from V and 4 from J; bases not matched to a gene: 8. The CDR3 runs to 17 residues. Germline CDR1 SGHVS, CDR2 FNYEAQ.